The TCR beta chain described here comes from a study of identical twins. The donor group consisted entirely of healthy Caucasians. This CDR3 is 16 amino acids long. V was pared by 3 bases and J by 4 bases, with 4 bases of the junction left unmatched. The cDNA had a unique molecular identifier and a template-switch universal primer site. TCRdb itself ran the 5' RACE reads through MiXCR, one entry per CDR3 protein. Of hundreds of thousands of distinct CDR3 sequences in the sample, nearly 9.5% were seen once. This clonotype was counted many times. This sample also belongs to another study, concerning yellow fever vaccine responses in identical twins.

This TCR was recovered from a woman aged 18 to 35 in good health. The chain joins TRBV12-3 or TRBV12-4 to TRBJ2-2; TRBD1 matches at 11 bases. What was sequenced was CD8+ T cells sorted from blood. This CDR3 is CASSFGQGAPTGELFF. CDR3 DNA: TGTGCCAGCAGTTTCGGACAGGGGGCTCCCACCGGGGAGCTGTTTTTT.